These 29 T cell receptor beta chains came from one sample sequenced in a study of neurological immune-mediated disorders. TCRdb reanalysed the 5' RACE reads using MiXCR and keeps one entry per CDR3 protein. Of about 80,000 distinct CDR3 sequences in the sample, around 9.9% were seen once. Material for sequencing was PBMCs. These receptors all stem from a man over 45 in good health.

This clonotype was seen repeatedly, ten times or more. V is TRBV24-1 and J is TRBJ2-1; 8 nucleotides line up with TRBD2. Germline values: CDR1 KGHDR, CDR2 SFDVKD. V lost 4 bases and J lost 2; bases outside the gene matches: 6. This CDR3 has 16 amino acids. CDR3 nucleotides: TGTGCCACCAGTGAGACGGGAGCGGGGGCCTACAATGAGCAGTTCTTC. Translated, it gives CATSETGAGAYNEQFF.

This clonotype was picked up many times. The rearrangement uses TRBV5-1 and TRBJ2-3; no definite D call. Germline CDR1 SGHRS, CDR2 YFSETQ. V was clipped by 4 bases and J by 0 bases, with 9 bases between them. This CDR3 is built from 14 residues. CDR3 amino acids: CASSRSISTDTQYF. The CDR3 DNA reads TGCGCCAGCAGCAGGTCCATTAGCACAGATACGCAGTATTTT.

About this clonotype itself: A much larger clonotype is one base distant, so this may be a read error. V usage is TRBV3-1 and J usage is TRBJ2-7; TRBD1 might be the D (5 bases). V lost 0 bases, J lost 3 bases, and 12 bases lay in between. There are 15 residues in the CDR3. The V gene's germline CDR1 is LGHDT and CDR2 YNNKEL (reference sequence). The CDR3 sequence is CASSQDWPGHYEQYF. CDR3 bases: TGTGCCAGCAGCCAAGATTGGCCAGGGCACTACGAGCAGTACTTC.

The rearrangement links TRBV28 to TRBJ2-3; TRBD1 might be the D (6 bases). Germline V gene data show CDR1 as MDHEN and CDR2 as SYDVKM. The CDR3 covers 16 residues. The ends were cut back, 4 bases at V and 1 base at J, with 15 bases in the middle. In nucleotides, the CDR3 is TGTGCCAGCAGTTCCTTAAGGGACATTGGCACAGATACGCAGTATTTT. Translating gives CASSSLRDIGTDTQYF.

This clonotype has ten or more counts. The chain couples TRBV5-1 to TRBJ1-2; D not certain. In germline, CDR1 is SGHRS, CDR2 YFSETQ. CDR3 length: 13 residues. The germline V and J ends were trimmed by 5 bases and 2 bases, with 10 bases remaining between them. The CDR3 bases are TGCGCCAGCAGGCCGGGAGTCAACTATGGCTACACCTTC. Its protein product is CASRPGVNYGYTF.

This chain joins TRBV10-2 and TRBJ1-5, with TRBD1 as a possible D gene (6 bases). V gave up 4 bases and J gave up 13 bases, with 23 bases separating them. CDR3 length equals 15 residues. Germline CDR1 and CDR2: WSHSY and SAAADI. The CDR3 DNA sequence: TGCGCCAGCAGTGGACTCGGACAGTTCTCCAGGCCGCAGCATTTT. Its translation: CASSGLGQFSRPQHF.

This clonotype has at least ten counts. The V call is TRBV25-1, the J call TRBJ2-4; 13 nucleotides line up with TRBD2. The germline V gene encodes CDR1 MGHDK and CDR2 SYGVNS. The ends lost 4 bases at V and 6 bases at J; junction bases unmatched: 3. The length of the CDR3 is 15 residues. This CDR3 reads CASSVTSGRINIQYF. The DNA for the CDR3 is TGTGCCAGCAGTGTGACTAGCGGGAGGATAAACATTCAGTACTTC.

Ten or more counts support this clonotype. The CDR3 sequence is CASSQEAGGVQPQHF. The CDR3 DNA reads as TGTGCCAGCAGCCAAGAGGCGGGCGGGGTTCAGCCCCAGCATTTT. The rearrangement uses TRBV4-2 and TRBJ1-5; D is unclear. Germline V gives CDR1 LGHNA, CDR2 YNFKEQ. This CDR3 comprises 15 residues. The germline V and J ends were trimmed by 0 bases and 6 bases, with 12 bases remaining between them.

A word on this clonotype: Given a much more abundant clone one base away, this may be a read error. The chain joins TRBV5-1 to TRBJ2-7; no clear D gene. The germline V gene encodes CDR1 SGHRS and CDR2 YFSETQ. This CDR3 is 15 amino acids long. The CDR3 sequence is CANSLALAHSYEQYF. The CDR3, as DNA: TGCGCCAACAGCTTGGCCCTGGCGCACTCCTACGAGCAGTACTTC.

The table lists this clonotype with many counts. J is TRBJ2-1 and V is TRBV28; D might be TRBD1 (5 bases). The CDR3 has 17 amino acids. Germline lookup yields CDR1 MDHEN and CDR2 SYDVKM. The V and J ends lost 2 bases and 7 bases respectively, with 21 bases between them. The CDR3 nucleotides read TGTGCCAGCAGTTTACGGCTTCGGAAACAAAAGGGGAATGAGCAGTTCTTC. Protein product: CASSLRLRKQKGNEQFF.

This clonotype appeared a few times. The V and J genes are TRBV10-3 and TRBJ2-1, with 9 bases aligning to TRBD2. Trimming at V came to 3 bases and at J to 9 bases, leaving 12 bases not matched to a gene. The CDR3 sequence is 16 residues long. Per germline, CDR1 ENHRY and CDR2 SYGVKD. The CDR3 loop is CAISDSVASGKGEQFF. DNA for the CDR3: TGTGCCATCAGTGACTCCGTGGCTAGCGGGAAGGGTGAGCAGTTCTTC.

V usage is TRBV7-6 and J usage is TRBJ2-2; 12 bases are a match to TRBD2. Germline V CDR1 and CDR2: SGHVS, FNYEAQ. The CDR3 is 17 amino acids. V was pared by 4 bases and J by 3 bases, with 6 bases of the junction left unmatched. In nucleotides, the CDR3 is TGTGCCAGCAGCTCCGGACTAGCGGGATTGGACACCGGGGAGCTGTTTTTT. This gives the protein CASSSGLAGLDTGELFF.

The chain has TRBV9 and TRBJ1-5, with TRBD1 identical over 8 bases. J lost 7 bases, V lost 3 bases, and 6 bases had no gene match. The CDR3 contains 14 residues. The germline gives CDR1 SGDLS, CDR2 YYNGEE. The chain's CDR3 is CASSAGQGDQPQHF. CDR3 coding DNA: TGTGCCAGCAGCGCAGGACAGGGTGACCAGCCCCAGCATTTT.

This CDR3 is CASSLTRYEQYF. The CDR3 bases are TGTGCCAGCAGTTTGACTCGCTACGAGCAGTACTTC. The chain carries TRBV28 and TRBJ2-7; no clear D gene. Germline V lookup: CDR1 MDHEN, CDR2 SYDVKM. V was cut by 3 bases and J by 3 bases, with 6 bases left in between. CDR3 length: 12 residues.

Details on this clonotype: The CDR3 end shows no conserved phenylalanine or tryptophan, and so a read error is likely. The chain combines TRBV7-9 with TRBJ2-5; TRBD1 might be the D (6 bases). Per the germline V gene, CDR1 is SEHNR and CDR2 is FQNEAQ (reference sequence). This CDR3 has 14 amino acids. The germline V and J ends were trimmed by 5 bases and 0 bases, with 10 bases remaining between them. The CDR3 nucleotides read TGTGCCAGCAGCCCCAGGGGAGACCAAGAGACCCAGTACTTA. Translating it yields CASSPRGDQETQYL.

The sample holds many counts of this clonotype. The V gene is TRBV6-1, the J gene TRBJ2-7; D is possibly TRBD1 or TRBD2 (6 bases each). V dropped 7 bases and J dropped 1 base, with 20 bases sitting between them. The CDR3 spans 16 residues. CDR1 and CDR2 (germline): MNHNS, SASEGT. The CDR3 protein is CASTPPGGQRSYEQYF. The CDR3 DNA follows: TGTGCCAGCACCCCACCCGGGGGACAAAGGTCCTACGAGCAGTACTTC.

This clonotype has ten or more counts. The chain joins TRBV11-1 to TRBJ1-1, with unresolved D. Germline lookup yields CDR1 SGHAT and CDR2 FQDESV (reference sequence). The CDR3 has 13 residues. The V and J ends lost 5 bases and 4 bases respectively, with 11 bases between them. This CDR3 is CASSRGRITEAFF. CDR3 bases: TGTGCCAGCAGCCGTGGACGGATCACTGAAGCTTTCTTT. The entire variable domain, with the rest obtained from reference TRBV11-1 and TRBJ1-1, is as follows: EAEVAQSPRYKITEKSQAVAFWCDPISGHATLYWYRQILGQGPELLVQFQDESVVDDSQLPKDRFSAERLKGVDSTLKIQPAELGDSAMYLCASSRGRITEAFFGQGTRLTVV.

This clonotype was recorded many times. This chain links TRBV5-1 with TRBJ2-3; 9 bases map to TRBD2. The V and J ends lost 0 bases and 2 bases, in that order; junction bases with no gene match: 4. CDR3 length equals 16 residues. CDR1 is SGHRS and CDR2 is YFSETQ in the germline V gene. The CDR3: CASSLGTSAPTDTQYF. The CDR3 DNA follows: TGCGCCAGCAGCTTGGGGACTAGCGCACCCACAGATACGCAGTATTTT.

This clonotype was detected many times. The V and J genes are TRBV6-6 and TRBJ2-3, with D possibly being TRBD1 or TRBD2 (5 bases each). V lost 9 bases and J 0 bases, leaving 10 bases between the germline ends. Germline V gives CDR1 MNHNY, CDR2 SVGAGI (reference sequence). The CDR3 contains 13 residues. This CDR3 is CASQRGSTDTQYF. The CDR3 DNA follows: TGTGCCAGTCAGAGGGGTAGCACAGATACGCAGTATTTT.

This clonotype appeared many times. The V call is TRBV12-3 or TRBV12-4, the J call TRBJ2-1, with unresolved D. Trimming took 2 bases from V and 0 from J, leaving 5 bases between them. CDR3 length equals 14 residues. In DNA form, the CDR3 reads TGTGCCAGCAGTTTACGGAACTCCTACAATGAGCAGTTCTTC. Protein product: CASSLRNSYNEQFF.

The V call is TRBV5-1, the J call TRBJ2-5; TRBD1 matches 9 bases. The ends lost 4 bases at V and 4 bases at J; junction bases unmatched: 2. The CDR3 extends over 13 amino acids. Germline-derived CDR1 and CDR2 are SGHRS and YFSETQ. The CDR3 here is CASSTGQGETQYF. The CDR3 DNA is TGCGCCAGCAGCACGGGACAGGGAGAGACCCAGTACTTC.

This clonotype was seen repeatedly, ten times or more. The chain employs TRBV14 and TRBJ1-1; D remains ambiguous. Per the germline V gene, CDR1 is SGHDN and CDR2 is FVKESK. Deletions cut 1 base from V and 7 bases from J, with 10 bases between. This CDR3 is 13 amino acids long. The CDR3 is CASSQGVAIEAFF. The CDR3 DNA follows: TGTGCCAGCAGCCAAGGGGTCGCTATTGAAGCTTTCTTT. Full variable domain (missing parts from reference TRBV14 and TRBJ1-1): EAGVTQFPSHSVIEKGQTVTLRCDPISGHDNLYWYRRVMGKEIKFLLHFVKESKQDESGMPNNRFLAERTGGTYSTLKVQPAELEDSGVYFCASSQGVAIEAFFGQGTRLTVV.

Only a few counts were recorded for this clonotype. J is TRBJ2-7 and V is TRBV10-3, with D perhaps being TRBD1 or TRBD2 (5 bases each). This CDR3 is built from 12 residues. Trimming took off 7 bases at V and 2 bases at J, with 9 bases between the two ends. The germline CDR1 and CDR2 sequences are ENHRY and SYGVKD. The CDR3 protein is CAIKGDPYEQYF. The CDR3 bases are TGTGCCATCAAAGGGGACCCCTACGAGCAGTACTTC.

This clonotype was counted at least ten times. V gene TRBV7-3 combines with J gene TRBJ2-2, with D uncertain. Germline lookup yields CDR1 SGHTA and CDR2 FQGTGA. V was cut by 5 bases and J by 4 bases, with 8 bases left in between. CDR3 length: 13 amino acids. In DNA form, the CDR3 reads TGTGCCAGCAGCGTCCGTGGCACCGGGGAGCTGTTTTTT. Translation: CASSVRGTGELFF.

This clonotype occurred many times. The chain carries TRBV28 and TRBJ2-3; 8 nucleotides agree with TRBD1. Trimming removed 8 bases from V and 5 bases from J; junction bases left unmatched: 9. The CDR3 has 14 residues. CDR1 and CDR2 from the germline V gene are MDHEN and SYDVKM. CDR3 amino acids: CASLRTGLRDTQYF. The CDR3 DNA is TGTGCCAGCCTCCGGACAGGGCTTAGAGATACGCAGTATTTT.

Many counts were recorded for this clonotype. CDR3 DNA sequence: TGCGCCAGCAGCTTCGGACAGGGGGGAATCACCGGGGAGCTGTTTTTT. Protein product: CASSFGQGGITGELFF. The V and J genes are TRBV5-1 and TRBJ2-2, with TRBD1 matching over 10 bases. The CDR3 totals 16 residues. After removal of 2 bases from V and 4 bases from J, the junction contained 5 bases not matched to a gene. CDR1 and CDR2 (germline): SGHRS, YFSETQ.

This clonotype was counted ten times or more. This rearrangement joins TRBV6-2 or TRBV6-3 to TRBJ1-6; a possible D gene is TRBD1 (6 bases). The CDR3 is made up of 15 amino acids. Per germline, CDR1 MNHEY and CDR2 SVGEGT. Trimming shortened V by 4 bases and J by 9 bases, and 16 bases separated the two germline ends. As DNA, the CDR3 is TGTGCCAGCAGTTTCCCCCGGGACAAGGGTTCACCCCTCCACTTT. Translating gives CASSFPRDKGSPLHF.

This clonotype has ten or more counts. This chain uses TRBV15 with TRBJ2-2; 7 bases are a match to TRBD1. V lost 5 bases and J lost 0; bases outside the gene matches: 12. CDR3 length equals 18 residues. CDR1 LNHNV and CDR2 YYDKDF come from the germline V gene (reference sequence). The CDR3 bases are TGTGCCACCAGCGACCGACAGGGTTATGGTGCGAACACCGGGGAGCTGTTTTTT. Its translation is CATSDRQGYGANTGELFF.

This clonotype was detected ten times or more. The V gene is TRBV5-1, the J gene TRBJ2-7; 9 bases line up with TRBD1. Germline loops: CDR1 SGHRS, CDR2 YFSETQ. V was pared by 0 bases and J by 6 bases, with 4 bases of the junction left unmatched. This CDR3 is 14 amino acids long. CDR3: CASSLVGQGAEQYF. In nucleotides, the CDR3 is TGCGCCAGCAGCTTGGTGGGACAGGGCGCCGAGCAGTACTTC. The whole variable domain, filled in from reference TRBV5-1 and TRBJ2-7, reads KAGVTQTPRYLIKTRGQQVTLSCSPISGHRSVSWYQQTPGQGLQFLFEYFSETQRNKGNFPGRFSGRQFSNSRSEMNVSTLELGDSALYLCASSLVGQGAEQYFGPGTRLTVT.